This T cell receptor (beta chain) came from a study of blood T cell repertoires in COVID-19. Worth noting for this clone: One junction end does not reproduce the germline sequence, and a read error may be involved.

Per the germline V gene, CDR1 is SGHVS and CDR2 is FNYEAQ. The CDR3 consists of 14 residues. Clones were read by immunoSEQ multiplex PCR, and TCRdb kept only the in-frame ones, dropping some. The table includes tens of thousands of clones, 70% to 90% detected once. Sequencing input: peripheral blood. The sequence came from a man aged 50-60 years with acute or convalescent COVID-19. The chain recombines TRBV7-6 with TRBJ1-1, with D maybe TRBD1 (6 bases). The CDR3 nucleotides are TGTGCCAGCAGCTTAGCGGGTGGACAGTCCCACTCCTCTTTT. Its translation: CASSLAGGQSHSSF.